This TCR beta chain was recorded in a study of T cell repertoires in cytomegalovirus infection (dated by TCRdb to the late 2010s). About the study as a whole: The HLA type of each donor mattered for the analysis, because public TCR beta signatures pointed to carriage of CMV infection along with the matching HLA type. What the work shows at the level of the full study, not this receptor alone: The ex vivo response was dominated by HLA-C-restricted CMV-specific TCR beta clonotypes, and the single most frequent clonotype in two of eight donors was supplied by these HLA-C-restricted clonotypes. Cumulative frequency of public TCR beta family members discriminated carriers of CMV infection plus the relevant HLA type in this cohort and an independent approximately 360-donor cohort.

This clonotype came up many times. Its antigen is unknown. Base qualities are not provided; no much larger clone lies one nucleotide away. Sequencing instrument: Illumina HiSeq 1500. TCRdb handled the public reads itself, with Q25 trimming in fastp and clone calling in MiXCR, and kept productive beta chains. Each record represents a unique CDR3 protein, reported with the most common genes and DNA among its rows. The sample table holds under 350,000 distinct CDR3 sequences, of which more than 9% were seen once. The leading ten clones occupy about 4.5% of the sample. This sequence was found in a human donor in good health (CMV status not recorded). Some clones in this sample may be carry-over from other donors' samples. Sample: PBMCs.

The bases are TGTGCCAGCAGTCTGGGACCTAACACAGATACGCAGTATTTT. This is translated as CASSLGPNTDTQYF. Recombination joined TRBV6-1 with TRBJ2-3; the D match is possibly TRBD1 or TRBD2, with 5 bases aligned in each. V is cut by 5 bases and J by 2 bases, and the space between the germline ends is 11 bases. From a lookup of the germline V gene, CDR1 and CDR2 are MNHNS and SASEGT. The CDR3 runs 14 residues from the cysteine to the phenylalanine. Only the CDR3 DNA is retained, 42 bases long and in frame from the first base.